This T cell receptor (beta chain) is drawn from a study of OX40 agonist ivuxolimab in advanced cancers. Study in general: With a range of roughly 20 to 80, age averaged about 59 years, and about 80% were male. Regarding the study as a whole: There were also nonresponders showing low normalized T-cell clonal expansion. Partial responders receiving 0.1-3.0 mg/kg showed among the lowest clonal expansion. CD4+ and CD8+ blood T cells expanded clonally by week 6 at 0.1 to 3.0 mg/kg.

Per germline, CDR1 LNHDA and CDR2 SQIVND (reference sequence). This CDR3 is built from 15 residues. The trim removed 6 bases at V and 5 bases at J, leaving 10 bases unmatched. A note on this clone: Its antigen is still unknown.

Data came from immunoSEQ multiplex PCR; TCRdb stores just in-frame clones and leaves some out. The sample contains roughly 66,000 clones, around 83% of which appear only once. The TCR was taken from an adult with an advanced solid tumor such as melanoma, head and neck, liver or kidney cancer. Sequenced material: CD4+ or CD8+ T cells sorted from blood, taken in a trial of the OX40 agonist ivuxolimab. This chain joins TRBV19 and TRBJ2-5; 9 nucleotides line up with TRBD1. The CDR3 nucleotides read TGTGCCAGTAGCCGCCGGACAGGGGCTAGGGAGACCCAGTACTTC. This codes for CASSRRTGARETQYF. Supplemented by reference TRBV19 and TRBJ2-5, the full variable domain reads DGGITQSPKYLFRKEGQNVTLSCEQNLNHDAMYWYRQDPGQGLRLIYYSQIVNDFQKGDIAEGYSVSREKKESFPLTVTSAQKNPTAFYLCASSRRTGARETQYFGPGTRLLVL.